This T cell receptor beta chain was identified during a study of blood T cell repertoires in COVID-19. Clones were sequenced by immunoSEQ multiplex PCR, and TCRdb holds only the in-frame ones, with some missing. The sample records 250,000 to 300,000 clones, roughly nine tenths being singletons. Input material: peripheral blood. This TCR derives from a woman aged 25 to 39 with COVID-19, enrolled during active disease.

The CDR3 coding sequence is TGTGCCAGCAGCTTGTCCCAGGGGCTCGGCTATGGCTACACCTTC. Residues: CASSLSQGLGYGYTF. The rearrangement uses TRBV5-4 and TRBJ1-2, with a possible D match to TRBD1 (6 bases). V gave up 1 base and J gave up 4 bases, with 14 bases separating them. The CDR3 covers 15 residues. Germline V gives CDR1 SGHNT, CDR2 YYREEE (reference sequence). The entire variable domain, with the rest obtained from reference TRBV5-4 and TRBJ1-2, is as follows: ETGVTQSPTHLIKTRGQQVTLRCSSQSGHNTVSWYQQALGQGPQFIFQYYREEENGRGNFPPRFSGLQFPNYSSELNVNALELDDSALYLCASSLSQGLGYGYTFGSGTRLTVV.